This T cell receptor (beta chain) was documented in a study of type 1 regulatory T cells. The overall study: An in vitro protocol generated T-allo10, a Tr1-enriched, alloantigen-specific CD4 T cell product. Study findings and constraints: Compared with non-type 1 regulatory T cells, type 1 regulatory T cells showed a more restricted TCR repertoire.

Germline lookup yields CDR1 SGHRS and CDR2 YFSETQ. Germline trimming cut 6 bases from V and 5 bases from J; bases unmatched to any gene: 12. CDR3 size: 16 residues. A word on this clonotype: Its target is unknown.

TCRdb analysed the reads with MiXCR anew, one entry per CDR3 protein. The sample records 70,000 or so distinct CDR3 sequences, less than 25% being singletons. The clonotype comes from a human donor in good health. The specimen sequenced was cultured type 1 regulatory T (Tr1) cells, either the whole culture or a sorted fraction (not recorded which). The rearrangement links TRBV5-1 to TRBJ2-3; 10 nucleotides line up with TRBD2. CDR3 bases: TGCGCCAGCATCCTGGGACTAGCGACTTTATTAGATACGCAGTATTTT. This translates into CASILGLATLLDTQYF.